This T cell receptor (beta chain) was identified during a study of blood T cell repertoires in COVID-19. Across the whole study: Acute and convalescent COVID-19 samples came from the United States, Italy and Spain. Nucleic acid was either cDNA or gDNA, and it came from T cells, B-cell-depleted T cells, or PBMCs.

Germline lookup yields CDR1 MDHEN and CDR2 SYDVKM. After removal of 10 bases from V and 0 bases from J, the junction contained 23 bases not matched to a gene. This CDR3 comprises 19 residues. Study processing details: Cell counts per sample came from amplifying reference gene primers. Data came from immunoSEQ multiplex PCR; TCRdb stores just in-frame clones and leaves some out. From that table come the V and J calls and clone size; the DNA was used to work out D and trimming. The sample has about 360,000 clones, around nine tenths seen once. This receptor was obtained from a human donor in a cohort sampled during active COVID-19. J is TRBJ1-2 and V is TRBV28, with 7 bases that match TRBD1. Sequencing used peripheral blood. The CDR3, as DNA: TGTGCCATAGGAGCCAACCTCGATTCGGGGACAGACACTAACTATGGCTACACCTTC. Its translation is CAIGANLDSGTDTNYGYTF.